This T cell receptor beta chain was identified in a study of blood T cell repertoires in COVID-19. As for the study in general: Nucleic acid was either cDNA or gDNA, and it came from T cells, B-cell-depleted T cells, or PBMCs.

CDR1 is LGHDT and CDR2 is YNNKEL in the germline V gene (reference sequence). CDR3 length: 22 amino acids. V trimming: 5 bases; J trimming: 2 bases; junction bases outside the gene matches: 24. The repertoire was sequenced with immunoSEQ multiplex PCR; TCRdb's copy has only in-frame clones and lacks some. Of 70,000 or so clones in the sample, around 82% are singletons; the top ten hold about 14%. The clonotype comes from a human donor in a cohort sampled during active COVID-19. The gene calls are TRBV3-1 (or the pseudogene TRBV3-2) and TRBJ2-3; TRBD2 matches 11 bases. The specimen was peripheral blood. CDR3 coding DNA: TGTGCCAGCAGCTTGGGGGTGGAAGCCTATAGCGGGAGGGCCTTGGTCACAGATACGCAGTATTTT. Residues: CASSLGVEAYSGRALVTDTQYF.